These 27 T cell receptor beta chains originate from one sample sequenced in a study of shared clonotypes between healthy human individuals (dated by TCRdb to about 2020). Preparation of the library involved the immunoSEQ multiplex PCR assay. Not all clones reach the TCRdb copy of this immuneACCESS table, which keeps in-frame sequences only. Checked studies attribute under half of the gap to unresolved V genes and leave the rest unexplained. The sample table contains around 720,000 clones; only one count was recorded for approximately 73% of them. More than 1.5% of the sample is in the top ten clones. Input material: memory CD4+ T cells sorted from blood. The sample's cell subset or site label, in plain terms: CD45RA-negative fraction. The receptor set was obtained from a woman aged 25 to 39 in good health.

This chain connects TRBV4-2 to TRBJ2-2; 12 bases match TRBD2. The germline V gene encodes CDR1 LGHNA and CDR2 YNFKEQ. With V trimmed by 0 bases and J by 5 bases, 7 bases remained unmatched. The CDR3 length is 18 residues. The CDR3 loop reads CASSQEALLAGGTGELFF. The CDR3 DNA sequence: TGTGCCAGCAGCCAAGAGGCCCTCCTAGCGGGAGGGACCGGGGAGCTGTTTTTT.

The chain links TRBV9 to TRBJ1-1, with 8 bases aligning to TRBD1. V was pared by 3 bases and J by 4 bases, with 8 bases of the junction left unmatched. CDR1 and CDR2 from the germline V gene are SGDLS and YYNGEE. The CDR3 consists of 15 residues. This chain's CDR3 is CASSATTGAGTEAFF. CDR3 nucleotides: TGTGCCAGCAGCGCGACGACAGGGGCGGGCACTGAAGCTTTCTTT.

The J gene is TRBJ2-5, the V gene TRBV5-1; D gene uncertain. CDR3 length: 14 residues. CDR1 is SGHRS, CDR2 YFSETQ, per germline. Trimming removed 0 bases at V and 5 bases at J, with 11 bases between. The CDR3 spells CASSLGYAGETQYF. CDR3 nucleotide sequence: TGCGCCAGCAGCTTGGGGTACGCCGGTGAGACCCAGTACTTC.

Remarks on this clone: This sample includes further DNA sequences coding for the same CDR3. The CDR3 protein is CASSEVRGGEQYF. The CDR3 nucleotides read TGTGCCAGCAGTGAAGTAAGGGGGGGCGAGCAGTACTTC. The gene calls are TRBV6-1 and TRBJ2-7, with D perhaps matching TRBD2 (7 bases). Trimming cost V 1 base and J 6 bases, with 10 bases left between them. The CDR3 is 13 amino acids. CDR1 and CDR2 from the germline V gene are MNHNS and SASEGT.

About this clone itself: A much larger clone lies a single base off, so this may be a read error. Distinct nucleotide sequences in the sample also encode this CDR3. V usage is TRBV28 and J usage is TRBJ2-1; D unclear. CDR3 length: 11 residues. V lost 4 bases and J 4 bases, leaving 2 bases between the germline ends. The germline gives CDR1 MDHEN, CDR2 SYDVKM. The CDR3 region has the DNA TGTGCCAGCAGTTCATACAATGAGCAGTTCTTC. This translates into CASSSYNEQFF.

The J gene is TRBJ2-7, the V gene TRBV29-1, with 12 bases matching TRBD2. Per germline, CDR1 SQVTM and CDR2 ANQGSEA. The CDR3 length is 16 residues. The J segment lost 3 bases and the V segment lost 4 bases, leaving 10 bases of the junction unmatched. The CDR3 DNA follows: TGCAGCGTTGTTCTAACTAGCGGGAGGATAAGCTACGAGCAGTACTTC. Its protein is CSVVLTSGRISYEQYF.

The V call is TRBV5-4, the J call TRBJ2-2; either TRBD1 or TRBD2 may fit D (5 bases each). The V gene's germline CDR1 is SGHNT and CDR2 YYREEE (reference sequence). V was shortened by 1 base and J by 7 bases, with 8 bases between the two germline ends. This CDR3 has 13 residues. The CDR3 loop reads CASSLWGIGELFF. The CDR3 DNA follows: TGTGCCAGCAGCTTGTGGGGGATCGGGGAGCTGTTTTTT. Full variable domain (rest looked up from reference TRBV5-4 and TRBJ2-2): ETGVTQSPTHLIKTRGQQVTLRCSSQSGHNTVSWYQQALGQGPQFIFQYYREEENGRGNFPPRFSGLQFPNYSSELNVNALELDDSALYLCASSLWGIGELFFGEGSRLTVL.

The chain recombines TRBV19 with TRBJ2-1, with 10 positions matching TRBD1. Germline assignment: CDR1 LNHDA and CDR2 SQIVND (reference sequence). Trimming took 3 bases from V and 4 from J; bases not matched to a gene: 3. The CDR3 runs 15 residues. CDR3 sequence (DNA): TGTGCCAGTAGTATTACGGGACAGGGGTACAATGAGCAGTTCTTC. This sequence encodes CASSITGQGYNEQFF.

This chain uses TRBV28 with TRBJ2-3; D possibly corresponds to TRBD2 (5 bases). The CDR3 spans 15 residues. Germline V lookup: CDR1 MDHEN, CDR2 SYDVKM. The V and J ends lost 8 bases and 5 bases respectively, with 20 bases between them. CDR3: CASYGSPTRGDTQYF. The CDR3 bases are TGTGCCAGCTACGGGTCCCCCACCCGGGGAGATACGCAGTATTTT.

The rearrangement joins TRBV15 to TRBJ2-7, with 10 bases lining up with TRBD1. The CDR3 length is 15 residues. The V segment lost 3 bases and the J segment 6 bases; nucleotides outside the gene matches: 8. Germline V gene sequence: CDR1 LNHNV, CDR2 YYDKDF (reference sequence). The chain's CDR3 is CATSRRGQGKIEQYF. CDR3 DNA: TGTGCCACCAGCAGGCGGGGACAGGGGAAGATCGAGCAGTACTTC.

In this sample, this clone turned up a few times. CDR3 bases: TGTGCCAGCAGTCCGGCCAGGGATCAGCCCCAGCATTTT. Translating gives CASSPARDQPQHF. The J gene is TRBJ1-5, the V gene TRBV27; a weak D match, TRBD1 (5 bases). The V end was cut by 5 bases, the J end by 5 bases, with 10 bases between. The CDR3 sequence is 13 residues long. Per the germline V gene, CDR1 is MNHEY and CDR2 is SMNVEV (reference sequence).

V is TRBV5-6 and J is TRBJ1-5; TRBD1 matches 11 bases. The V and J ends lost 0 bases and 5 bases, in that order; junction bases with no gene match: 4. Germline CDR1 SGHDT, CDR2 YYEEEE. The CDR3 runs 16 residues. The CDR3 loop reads CASSLGGTGGYQPQHF. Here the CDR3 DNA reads TGTGCCAGCAGCTTGGGAGGGACAGGGGGTTATCAGCCCCAGCATTTT.

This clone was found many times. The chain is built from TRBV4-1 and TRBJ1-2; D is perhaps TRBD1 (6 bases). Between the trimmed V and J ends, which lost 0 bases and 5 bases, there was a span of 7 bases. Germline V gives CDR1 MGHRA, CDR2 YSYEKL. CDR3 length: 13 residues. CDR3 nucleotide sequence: TGCGCCAGCAGCCAAGATCAGGGGTATGGCTACACCTTC. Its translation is CASSQDQGYGYTF.

CDR3 loop: CASGPREGDYEQYF. The CDR3 nucleotides are TGTGCCAGCGGGCCGCGGGAGGGAGACTACGAGCAGTACTTC. The V call is TRBV6-5, the J call TRBJ2-7, with 9 bases matching TRBD2. Trimming cost V 8 bases and J 3 bases; bases outside gene matches: 8. This CDR3 contains 14 residues. The germline gives CDR1 MNHEY, CDR2 SVGAGI.

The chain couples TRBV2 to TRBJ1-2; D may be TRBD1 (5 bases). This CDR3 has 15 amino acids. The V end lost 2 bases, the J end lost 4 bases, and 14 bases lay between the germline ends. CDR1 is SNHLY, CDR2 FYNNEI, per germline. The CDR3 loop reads CASSERQSPSYGYTF. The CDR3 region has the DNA TGTGCCAGCAGTGAAAGACAGTCCCCGAGCTATGGCTACACCTTC. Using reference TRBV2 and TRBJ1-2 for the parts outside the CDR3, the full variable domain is EPEVTQTPSHQVTQMGQEVILRCVPISNHLYFYWYRQILGQKVEFLVSFYNNEISEKSEIFDDQFSVERPDGSNFTLKIRSTKLEDSAMYFCASSERQSPSYGYTFGSGTRLTVV.

CDR3 region: CASRTGSAHTGELFF. The CDR3 region has the DNA TGTGCCAGCAGGACAGGGTCGGCGCACACCGGGGAGCTGTTTTTT. The V and J genes are TRBV28 and TRBJ2-2, with 7 bases matching TRBD1. Per the germline V gene, CDR1 is MDHEN and CDR2 is SYDVKM. There are 15 residues in the CDR3. V lost 6 bases and J lost 3; bases outside the gene matches: 7.

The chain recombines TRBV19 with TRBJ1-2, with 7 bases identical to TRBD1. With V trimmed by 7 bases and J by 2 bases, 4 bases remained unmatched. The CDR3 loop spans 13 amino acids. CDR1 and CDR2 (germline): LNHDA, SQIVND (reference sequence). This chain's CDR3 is CASTWTGNYGYTF. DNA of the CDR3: TGTGCCAGTACCTGGACAGGCAACTATGGCTACACCTTC.

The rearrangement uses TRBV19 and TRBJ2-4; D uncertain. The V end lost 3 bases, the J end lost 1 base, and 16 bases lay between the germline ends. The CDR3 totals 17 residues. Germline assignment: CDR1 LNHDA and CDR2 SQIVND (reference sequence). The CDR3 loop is CASSMGMINAAKNIQYF. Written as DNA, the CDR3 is TGTGCCAGTAGTATGGGAATGATTAACGCGGCCAAAAACATTCAGTACTTC. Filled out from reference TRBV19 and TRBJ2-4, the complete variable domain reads DGGITQSPKYLFRKEGQNVTLSCEQNLNHDAMYWYRQDPGQGLRLIYYSQIVNDFQKGDIAEGYSVSREKKESFPLTVTSAQKNPTAFYLCASSMGMINAAKNIQYFGAGTRLSVL.

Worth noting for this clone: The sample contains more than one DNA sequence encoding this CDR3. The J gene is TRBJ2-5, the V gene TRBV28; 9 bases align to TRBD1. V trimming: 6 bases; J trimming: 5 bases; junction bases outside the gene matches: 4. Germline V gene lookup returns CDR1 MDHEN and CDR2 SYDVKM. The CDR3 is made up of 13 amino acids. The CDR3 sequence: CASRGQGRETQYF. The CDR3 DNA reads TGTGCCAGCAGGGGACAGGGCCGGGAGACCCAGTACTTC.

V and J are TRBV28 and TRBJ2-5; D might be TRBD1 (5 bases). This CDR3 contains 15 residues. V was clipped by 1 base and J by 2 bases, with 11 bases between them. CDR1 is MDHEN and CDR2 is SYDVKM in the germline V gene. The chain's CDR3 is CASSLSGLLQETQYF. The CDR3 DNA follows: TGTGCCAGCAGTTTATCAGGGCTCCTTCAAGAGACCCAGTACTTC.

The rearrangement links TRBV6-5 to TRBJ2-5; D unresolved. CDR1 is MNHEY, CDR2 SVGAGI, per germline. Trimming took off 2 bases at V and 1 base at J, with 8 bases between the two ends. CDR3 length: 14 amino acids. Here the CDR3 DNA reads TGTGCCAGCAGTTACCCCGGTAGCCAAGAGACCCAGTACTTC. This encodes CASSYPGSQETQYF.

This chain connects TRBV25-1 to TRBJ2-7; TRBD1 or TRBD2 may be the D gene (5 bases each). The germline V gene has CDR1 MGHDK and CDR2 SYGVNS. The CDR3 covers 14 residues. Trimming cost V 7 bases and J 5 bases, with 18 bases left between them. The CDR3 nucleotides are TGTGCCAGCAACCCCCCGGGACCAACCCACGAGCAGTACTTC. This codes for CASNPPGPTHEQYF.

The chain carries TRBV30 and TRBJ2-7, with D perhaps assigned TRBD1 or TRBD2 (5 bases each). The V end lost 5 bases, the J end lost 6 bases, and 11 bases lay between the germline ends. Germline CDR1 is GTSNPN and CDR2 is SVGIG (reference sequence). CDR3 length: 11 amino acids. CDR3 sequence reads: CAWGTALEQYF. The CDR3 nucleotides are TGTGCCTGGGGGACCGCCCTCGAGCAGTACTTC.

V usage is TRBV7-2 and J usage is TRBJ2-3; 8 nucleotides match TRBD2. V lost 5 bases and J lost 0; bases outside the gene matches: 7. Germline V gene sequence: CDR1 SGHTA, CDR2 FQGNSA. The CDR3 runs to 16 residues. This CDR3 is CASSPGGTKSTDTQYF. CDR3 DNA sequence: TGTGCCAGCAGCCCGGGAGGGACCAAGAGCACAGATACGCAGTATTTT.

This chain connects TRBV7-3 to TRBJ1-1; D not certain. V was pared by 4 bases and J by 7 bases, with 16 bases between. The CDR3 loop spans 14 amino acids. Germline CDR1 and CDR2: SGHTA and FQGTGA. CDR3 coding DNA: TGTGCCAGCAGCTCTGACCCCTCTGGGAATGAAGCTTTCTTT. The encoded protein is CASSSDPSGNEAFF.

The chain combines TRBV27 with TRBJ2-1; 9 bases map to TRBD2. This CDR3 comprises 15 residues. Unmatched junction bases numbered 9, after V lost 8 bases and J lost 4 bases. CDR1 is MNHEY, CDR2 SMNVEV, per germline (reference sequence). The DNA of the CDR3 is TGTGCCAGCCGCCCAGCGGGAGGTACTTACAATGAGCAGTTCTTC. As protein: CASRPAGGTYNEQFF.

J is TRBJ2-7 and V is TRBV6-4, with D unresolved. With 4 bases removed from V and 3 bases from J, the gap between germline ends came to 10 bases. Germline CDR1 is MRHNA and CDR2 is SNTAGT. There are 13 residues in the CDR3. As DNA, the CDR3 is TGTGCCAGCAGTGTTTTTTTTTGCTACGAGCAGTACTTC. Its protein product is CASSVFFCYEQYF.